This is a list of T cell receptor beta chains from one sample in a study of shared clonotypes between healthy human individuals. Profiling relied on immunoSEQ multiplex PCR, and the TCRdb table lists in-frame clones only, not all of them. The sample records under 600,000 clones, over 60% being singletons. Sequences were obtained from PBMCs. These receptors all stem from a woman between 35 and 50 years old in good health. Some clones in this sample may be carry-over from other donors' samples. CDR3s include the opening cysteine and the closing phenylalanine or tryptophan. The order of the fields is D gene, V gene, clone size, J gene, CDR3 protein, CDR3 DNA. The D gene is left open where the match is weak. Clone size is given for some rows only: seen once, a few or many times, or a class if the clone is expanded.

D gene: .; V gene: TRBV20-1; clone size: .; J gene: TRBJ1-1; CDR3 protein: CSAGGAEAFF; CDR3 DNA: TGCAGTGCCGGAGGGGCTGAAGCTTTCTTT
D gene: TRBD2; V gene: TRBV19; clone size: .; J gene: TRBJ2-4; CDR3 protein: CASSIGGGGPNIQYF; CDR3 DNA: TGTGCCAGTAGTATAGGGGGGGGAGGACCGAACATTCAGTACTTC
D gene: TRBD2; V gene: TRBV10-2; clone size: .; J gene: TRBJ2-1; CDR3 protein: CASRLAGGSYNEQFF; CDR3 DNA: TGCGCCAGCAGACTAGCGGGAGGATCCTACAATGAGCAGTTCTTC
D gene: TRBD2; V gene: TRBV30; clone size: .; J gene: TRBJ2-1; CDR3 protein: CAWSAGLAGGSSYNEQFF; CDR3 DNA: TGTGCCTGGAGTGCGGGACTAGCGGGAGGTAGCTCCTACAATGAGCAGTTCTTC
D gene: TRBD1; V gene: TRBV5-6; clone size: .; J gene: TRBJ2-2; CDR3 protein: CASSKGQGWNTGELFF; CDR3 DNA: TGTGCCAGCAGCAAGGGACAGGGATGGAACACCGGGGAGCTGTTTTTT
D gene: .; V gene: TRBV7-9; clone size: .; J gene: TRBJ2-6; CDR3 protein: CASSLAGRGTGANVLTF; CDR3 DNA: TGTGCCAGCAGCTTAGCGGGCAGGGGAACTGGGGCCAACGTCCTGACTTTC
D gene: TRBD1; V gene: TRBV7-9; clone size: .; J gene: TRBJ1-1; CDR3 protein: CASSSDRGRVDTEAFF; CDR3 DNA: TGTGCCAGCAGTTCAGACAGGGGGCGCGTGGATACTGAAGCTTTCTTT
D gene: TRBD1; V gene: TRBV6-5; clone size: once; J gene: TRBJ2-7; CDR3 protein: CASSYSGQGWYEQYF; CDR3 DNA: TGTGCCAGCAGTTACTCAGGACAGGGTTGGTACGAGCAGTACTTC
D gene: .; V gene: TRBV30; clone size: .; J gene: TRBJ1-4; CDR3 protein: CAWSPGQFNEKLFF; CDR3 DNA: TGTGCCTGGAGTCCCGGACAGTTTAATGAAAAACTGTTTTTT
D gene: TRBD2; V gene: TRBV5-4; clone size: .; J gene: TRBJ2-5; CDR3 protein: CASSLAGGLALETQYF; CDR3 DNA: TGTGCCAGCAGCTTGGCCGGGGGACTAGCGCTGGAGACCCAGTACTTC
D gene: .; V gene: TRBV7-9; clone size: .; J gene: TRBJ2-3; CDR3 protein: CASTGDPGPGRDTQYF; CDR3 DNA: TGTGCCAGCACTGGGGATCCGGGACCAGGGAGGGATACGCAGTATTTT
D gene: .; V gene: TRBV18; clone size: .; J gene: TRBJ2-3; CDR3 protein: CASSPQGDTQYF; CDR3 DNA: TGTGCCAGCTCACCACAGGGTGATACGCAGTATTTT
D gene: .; V gene: TRBV25-1; clone size: .; J gene: TRBJ2-5; CDR3 protein: CASSEGRMSLQETQYF; CDR3 DNA: TGTGCCAGCAGTGAAGGTCGGATGAGTCTCCAAGAGACCCAGTACTTC
D gene: TRBD1; V gene: TRBV7-2; clone size: .; J gene: TRBJ1-1; CDR3 protein: CASSIRQGLATEAFF; CDR3 DNA: TGTGCCAGCAGCATACGACAGGGGTTGGCCACTGAAGCTTTCTTT
D gene: TRBD1; V gene: TRBV29-1; clone size: .; J gene: TRBJ2-1; CDR3 protein: CSAGTGQGASEQFF; CDR3 DNA: TGCAGCGCCGGGACGGGACAGGGGGCGTCTGAGCAGTTCTTC
D gene: TRBD1; V gene: TRBV7-2; clone size: .; J gene: TRBJ1-3; CDR3 protein: CASSFVGGAGNTIYF; CDR3 DNA: TGTGCCAGCAGCTTCGTAGGGGGCGCTGGAAACACCATATATTTT
D gene: .; V gene: TRBV7-6; clone size: .; J gene: TRBJ2-4; CDR3 protein: CASSPAFKNIQYF; CDR3 DNA: TGTGCCAGCAGCCCCGCCTTCAAAAACATTCAGTACTTC
D gene: TRBD2; V gene: TRBV29-1; clone size: .; J gene: TRBJ2-7; CDR3 protein: CSVFTSGRTFYEQCF; CDR3 DNA: TGCAGCGTTTTTACTAGCGGGAGAACATTCTACGAGCAGTGCTTC
D gene: .; V gene: TRBV28; clone size: once; J gene: TRBJ2-4; CDR3 protein: CASSPRRDKNIQYF; CDR3 DNA: TGTGCCAGCAGTCCCAGGAGGGACAAAAACATTCAGTACTTC
D gene: .; V gene: TRBV4-1; clone size: .; J gene: TRBJ1-4; CDR3 protein: CASSPLIGQFNEKLFF; CDR3 DNA: TGCGCCAGCAGCCCGCTGATTGGACAGTTTAATGAAAAACTGTTTTTT
D gene: TRBD2; V gene: TRBV5-4; clone size: .; J gene: TRBJ2-4; CDR3 protein: CASSTGTNLAKNIQYF; CDR3 DNA: TGTGCCAGCAGCACCGGGACTAACTTAGCCAAAAACATTCAGTACTTC
D gene: TRBD2; V gene: TRBV5-1; clone size: .; J gene: TRBJ2-5; CDR3 protein: CASSQGLAGEETQYF; CDR3 DNA: TGCGCCAGCAGCCAAGGACTAGCGGGAGAAGAGACCCAGTACTTC
D gene: TRBD1; V gene: TRBV29-1; clone size: .; J gene: TRBJ1-4; CDR3 protein: CSVGGDRGNEKLFF; CDR3 DNA: TGCAGCGTTGGAGGGGACAGGGGTAATGAAAAACTGTTTTTT
D gene: TRBD1; V gene: TRBV7-2; clone size: many; J gene: TRBJ2-1; CDR3 protein: CASSHTGTGASGPYNEQFF; CDR3 DNA: TGTGCCAGCAGCCACACCGGGACAGGGGCTAGCGGGCCCTACAATGAGCAGTTCTTC
D gene: TRBD2; V gene: TRBV4-2; clone size: .; J gene: TRBJ2-1; CDR3 protein: CASSQTPAGGAGEQFF; CDR3 DNA: TGTGCCAGCAGCCAAACCCCAGCGGGAGGGGCAGGTGAGCAGTTCTTC
D gene: .; V gene: TRBV19; clone size: .; J gene: TRBJ2-3; CDR3 protein: CATRRVDTQYF; CDR3 DNA: TGTGCCACTAGGAGGGTAGATACGCAGTATTTT
D gene: TRBD2; V gene: TRBV29-1; clone size: .; J gene: TRBJ2-2; CDR3 protein: CSVAGTSGDTGELFF; CDR3 DNA: TGCAGCGTTGCCGGGACTAGCGGGGACACCGGGGAGCTGTTTTTT
D gene: .; V gene: TRBV7-2; clone size: .; J gene: TRBJ1-5; CDR3 protein: CASSLWGGSSNQPQHF; CDR3 DNA: TGTGCCAGCAGCTTATGGGGGGGATCAAGCAATCAGCCCCAGCATTTT
D gene: TRBD2; V gene: TRBV18; clone size: .; J gene: TRBJ2-1; CDR3 protein: CASSPTGTNLYNEQFF; CDR3 DNA: TGTGCCAGCTCACCTACCGGGACTAACCTATACAATGAGCAGTTCTTC
D gene: TRBD2; V gene: TRBV4-1; clone size: .; J gene: TRBJ2-1; CDR3 protein: CASSQEVELAGVSEQFF; CDR3 DNA: TGCGCCAGCAGCCAAGAGGTCGAACTAGCGGGAGTGAGCGAGCAGTTCTTC
D gene: .; V gene: TRBV7-2; clone size: once; J gene: TRBJ2-1; CDR3 protein: CASSFDRRSYNEQFF; CDR3 DNA: TGTGCCAGCAGTTTTGACAGGCGGTCCTACAATGAGCAGTTCTTC
D gene: .; V gene: TRBV11-2; clone size: few; J gene: TRBJ2-3; CDR3 protein: CASSSPGSPDTQYF; CDR3 DNA: TGTGCCAGCAGCTCGCCAGGATCACCCGATACGCAGTATTTT
D gene: TRBD1; V gene: TRBV29-1; clone size: few; J gene: TRBJ2-7; CDR3 protein: CSVSRGTYEQYF; CDR3 DNA: TGCAGCGTTAGCAGGGGGACCTACGAGCAGTACTTC
D gene: TRBD1; V gene: TRBV29-1; clone size: .; J gene: TRBJ2-4; CDR3 protein: CSQRTGNIQYF; CDR3 DNA: TGCAGCCAGCGGACAGGAAACATTCAGTACTTC
D gene: TRBD1; V gene: TRBV11-2; clone size: .; J gene: TRBJ2-1; CDR3 protein: CASSIDRGYNEQFF; CDR3 DNA: TGTGCCAGCAGCATCGACAGGGGCTACAATGAGCAGTTCTTC
D gene: .; V gene: TRBV6-1; clone size: .; J gene: TRBJ2-2; CDR3 protein: CASRGSGNTGELFF; CDR3 DNA: TGTGCCAGCAGGGGTAGCGGAAACACCGGGGAGCTGTTTTTT
D gene: .; V gene: TRBV7-2; clone size: once; J gene: TRBJ1-2; CDR3 protein: CASSRGPMANYGYTF; CDR3 DNA: TGTGCCAGCAGCCGAGGGCCGATGGCTAACTATGGCTACACCTTC
D gene: .; V gene: TRBV5-6; clone size: .; J gene: TRBJ2-3; CDR3 protein: CASRDEGLGTDTQYF; CDR3 DNA: TGTGCCAGCAGGGACGAGGGGCTCGGCACAGATACGCAGTATTTT
D gene: .; V gene: TRBV29-1; clone size: .; J gene: TRBJ2-1; CDR3 protein: CSVEDRGGTPPNEQFF; CDR3 DNA: TGCAGCGTTGAAGATAGGGGTGGGACTCCCCCCAATGAGCAGTTCTTC
D gene: TRBD2; V gene: TRBV7-6; clone size: .; J gene: TRBJ2-1; CDR3 protein: CASSLTSSPYNEQFF; CDR3 DNA: TGTGCCAGCAGCCTGACTAGCAGCCCCTACAATGAGCAGTTCTTC
D gene: .; V gene: TRBV9; clone size: few; J gene: TRBJ1-1; CDR3 protein: CASSVQTNTEAFF; CDR3 DNA: TGTGCCAGCAGCGTACAGACGAACACTGAAGCTTTCTTT
D gene: .; V gene: TRBV10-1; clone size: .; J gene: TRBJ2-3; CDR3 protein: CASSEVGDTQYF; CDR3 DNA: TGCGCCAGCAGTGAGGTTGGAGATACGCAGTATTTT
D gene: TRBD1; V gene: TRBV30; clone size: many; J gene: TRBJ1-2; CDR3 protein: CAWMRDRGGYTF; CDR3 DNA: TGTGCCTGGATGAGGGACAGGGGTGGCTACACCTTC
D gene: .; V gene: TRBV7-9; clone size: .; J gene: TRBJ1-2; CDR3 protein: CASSLDGGYGYTF; CDR3 DNA: TGTGCCAGCAGCTTAGACGGGGGATACGGCTACACCTTC
D gene: .; V gene: TRBV29-1; clone size: .; J gene: TRBJ1-1; CDR3 protein: CSAAVGGRTEAFF; CDR3 DNA: TGCAGCGCCGCCGTCGGTGGACGCACTGAAGCTTTCTTT
D gene: TRBD1; V gene: TRBV19; clone size: .; J gene: TRBJ1-2; CDR3 protein: CASSLGQGGYGYTF; CDR3 DNA: TGTGCCAGTAGTCTAGGACAGGGTGGCTATGGCTACACCTTC
D gene: .; V gene: TRBV28; clone size: .; J gene: TRBJ1-5; CDR3 protein: CASSLDPGSNQPQHF; CDR3 DNA: TGTGCCAGCAGTTTAGACCCTGGGAGCAATCAGCCCCAGCATTTT
D gene: .; V gene: TRBV2; clone size: .; J gene: TRBJ2-1; CDR3 protein: CASRLNEQFF; CDR3 DNA: TGTGCCAGCAGATTGAATGAGCAGTTCTTC
D gene: TRBD1; V gene: TRBV30; clone size: .; J gene: TRBJ1-2; CDR3 protein: CAWTRTGHLSGYTF; CDR3 DNA: TGTGCCTGGACCCGGACAGGACACCTATCTGGCTACACCTTC
D gene: .; V gene: TRBV9; clone size: .; J gene: TRBJ2-7; CDR3 protein: CASSVAPSTHSYEQYF; CDR3 DNA: TGTGCCAGCAGCGTAGCTCCTAGCACACACTCCTACGAGCAGTACTTC
D gene: TRBD1; V gene: TRBV5-1; clone size: .; J gene: TRBJ1-5; CDR3 protein: CASSLAPGTGDQPQHF; CDR3 DNA: TGCGCCAGCAGCTTGGCCCCCGGGACAGGGGATCAGCCCCAGCATTTT
D gene: .; V gene: TRBV6-1; clone size: .; J gene: TRBJ2-7; CDR3 protein: CASLREDSYEQYF; CDR3 DNA: TGTGCCAGTCTGAGGGAGGACTCCTACGAGCAGTACTTC
D gene: .; V gene: TRBV11-2; clone size: .; J gene: TRBJ2-1; CDR3 protein: CASSPGRRGEQFF; CDR3 DNA: TGTGCCAGCAGCCCTGGGCGGAGGGGTGAGCAGTTCTTC